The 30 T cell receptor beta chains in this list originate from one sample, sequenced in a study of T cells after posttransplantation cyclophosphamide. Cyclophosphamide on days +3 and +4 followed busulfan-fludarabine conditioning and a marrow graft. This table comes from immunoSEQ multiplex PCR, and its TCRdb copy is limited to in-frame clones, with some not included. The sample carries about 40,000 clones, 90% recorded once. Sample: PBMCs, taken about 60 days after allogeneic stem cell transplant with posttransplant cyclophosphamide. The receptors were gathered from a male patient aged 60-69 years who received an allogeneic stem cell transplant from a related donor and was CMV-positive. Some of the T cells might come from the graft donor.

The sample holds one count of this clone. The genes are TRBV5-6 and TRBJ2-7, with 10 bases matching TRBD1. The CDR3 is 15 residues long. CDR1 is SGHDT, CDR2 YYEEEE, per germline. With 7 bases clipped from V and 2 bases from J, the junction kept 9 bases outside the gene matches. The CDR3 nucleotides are TGTGCCAGCGGCCTAAACGGACAGGGGGCCTACGAGCAGTACGTC. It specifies CASGLNGQGAYEQYV.

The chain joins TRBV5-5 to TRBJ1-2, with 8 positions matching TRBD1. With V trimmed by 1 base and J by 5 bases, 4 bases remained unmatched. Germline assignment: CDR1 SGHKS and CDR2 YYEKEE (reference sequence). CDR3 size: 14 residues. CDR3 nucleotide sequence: TGTGCCAGCAGCTTGACGGACAGGGAATATGGCTACACCTTC. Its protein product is CASSLTDREYGYTF. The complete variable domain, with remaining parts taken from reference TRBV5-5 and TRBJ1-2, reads DAGVTQSPTHLIKTRGQQVTLRCSPISGHKSVSWYQQVLGQGPQFIFQYYEKEERGRGNFPDRFSARQFPNYSSELNVNALLLGDSALYLCASSLTDREYGYTFGSGTRLTVV.

CDR3 DNA: TGTGCCAGTTTCGACAAAACTAACTATGGCTACACCTTC. Encoded protein: CASFDKTNYGYTF. The rearrangement joins TRBV19 to TRBJ1-2, with unresolved D. The CDR3 spans 13 residues. V lost 8 bases and J 0 bases, leaving 10 bases between the germline ends. The V gene's germline CDR1 is LNHDA and CDR2 SQIVND (reference sequence).

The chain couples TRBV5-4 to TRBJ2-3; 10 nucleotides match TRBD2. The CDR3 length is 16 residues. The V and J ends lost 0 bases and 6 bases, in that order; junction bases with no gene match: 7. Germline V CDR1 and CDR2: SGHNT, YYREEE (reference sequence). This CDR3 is CASSLGGSGGADTQYF. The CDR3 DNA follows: TGTGCCAGCAGCTTGGGGGGCAGCGGGGGGGCCGATACGCAGTATTTT.

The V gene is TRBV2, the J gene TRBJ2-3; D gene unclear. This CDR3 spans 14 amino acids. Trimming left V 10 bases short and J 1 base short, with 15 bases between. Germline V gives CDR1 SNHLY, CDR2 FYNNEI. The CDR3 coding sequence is TGTGCCATCTTCCGGGTCCTTGGCACAGATACGCAGTATTTT. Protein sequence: CAIFRVLGTDTQYF.

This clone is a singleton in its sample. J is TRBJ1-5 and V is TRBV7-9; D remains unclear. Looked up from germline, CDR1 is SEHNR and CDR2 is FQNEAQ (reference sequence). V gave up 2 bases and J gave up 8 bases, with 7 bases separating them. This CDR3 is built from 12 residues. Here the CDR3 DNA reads TGTGCCAGCAGCTTAAGAGAGGAGCCCCAGCATTTT. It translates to CASSLREEPQHF.

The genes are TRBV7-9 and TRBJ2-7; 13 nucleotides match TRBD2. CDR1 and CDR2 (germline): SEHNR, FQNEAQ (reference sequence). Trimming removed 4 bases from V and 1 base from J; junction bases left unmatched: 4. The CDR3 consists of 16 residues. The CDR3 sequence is CASSSRTSGGSYEQYF. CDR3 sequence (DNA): TGTGCCAGCAGCTCCCGGACTAGCGGGGGATCCTACGAGCAGTACTTC.

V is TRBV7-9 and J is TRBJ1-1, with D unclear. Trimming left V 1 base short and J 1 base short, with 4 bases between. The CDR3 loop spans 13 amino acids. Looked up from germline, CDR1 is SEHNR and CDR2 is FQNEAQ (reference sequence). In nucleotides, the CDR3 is TGTGCCAGCAGCTTAGGCGAGAACACTGAAGCTTTCTTT. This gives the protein CASSLGENTEAFF.

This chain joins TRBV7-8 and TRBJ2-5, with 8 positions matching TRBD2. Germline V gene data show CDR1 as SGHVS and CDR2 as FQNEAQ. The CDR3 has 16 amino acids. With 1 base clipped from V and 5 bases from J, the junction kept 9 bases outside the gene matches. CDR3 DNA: TGTGCCAGCAGCTTAGTCACTAGCGGCATCGGGGAGACCCAGTACTTC. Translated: CASSLVTSGIGETQYF.

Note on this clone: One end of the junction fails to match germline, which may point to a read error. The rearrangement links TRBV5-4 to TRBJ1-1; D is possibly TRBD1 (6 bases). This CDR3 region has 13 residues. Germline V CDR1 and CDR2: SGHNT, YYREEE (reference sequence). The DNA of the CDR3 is TGTGCCAGCAGTTTGGCGACCACAGGGGAAGCTTTCTTT. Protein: CASSLATTGEAFF.

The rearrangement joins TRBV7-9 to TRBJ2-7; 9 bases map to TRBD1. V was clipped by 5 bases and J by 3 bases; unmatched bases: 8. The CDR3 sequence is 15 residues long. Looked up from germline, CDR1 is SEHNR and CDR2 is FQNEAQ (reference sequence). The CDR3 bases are TGTGCCAGCAGCCTTATCGGGACAGGGTACTACGAGCAGTACTTC. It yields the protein CASSLIGTGYYEQYF.

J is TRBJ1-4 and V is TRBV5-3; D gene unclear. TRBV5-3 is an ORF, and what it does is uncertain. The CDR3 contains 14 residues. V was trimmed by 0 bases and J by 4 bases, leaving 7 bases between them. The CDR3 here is CARSLVRVNEKLFF. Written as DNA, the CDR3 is TGTGCCAGAAGCTTGGTTAGAGTTAATGAAAAACTGTTTTTT.

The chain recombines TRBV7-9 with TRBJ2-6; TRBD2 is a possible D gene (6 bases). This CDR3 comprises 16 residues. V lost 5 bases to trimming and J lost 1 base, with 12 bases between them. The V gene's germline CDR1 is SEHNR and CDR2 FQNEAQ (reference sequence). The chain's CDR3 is CASSPFAGSGANVLTF. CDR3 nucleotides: TGTGCCAGCAGCCCGTTCGCGGGGTCTGGGGCCAACGTCCTGACTTTC.

The DNA of the CDR3 is TGCGCCAGCAGCCAAGATAGGGGGAGGGGCACCGGGGAGCTGTTTTTT. Protein sequence: CASSQDRGRGTGELFF. The chain is built from TRBV4-1 and TRBJ2-2; D is perhaps TRBD2 (7 bases). The CDR3 covers 16 residues. With 0 bases removed from V and 4 bases from J, the gap between germline ends came to 12 bases. Germline CDR1 is MGHRA and CDR2 is YSYEKL.

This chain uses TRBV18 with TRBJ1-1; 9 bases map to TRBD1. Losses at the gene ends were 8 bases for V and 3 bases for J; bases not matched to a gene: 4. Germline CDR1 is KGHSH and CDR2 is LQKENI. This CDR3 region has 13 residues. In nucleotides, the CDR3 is TGTGCCAGCGCACAGGGGGCGGACACTGAAGCTTTCTTT. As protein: CASAQGADTEAFF. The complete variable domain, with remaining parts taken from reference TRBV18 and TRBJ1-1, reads NAGVMQNPRHLVRRRGQEARLRCSPMKGHSHVYWYRQLPEEGLKFMVYLQKENIIDESGMPKERFSAEFPKEGPSILRIQQVVRGDSAAYFCASAQGADTEAFFGQGTRLTVV.

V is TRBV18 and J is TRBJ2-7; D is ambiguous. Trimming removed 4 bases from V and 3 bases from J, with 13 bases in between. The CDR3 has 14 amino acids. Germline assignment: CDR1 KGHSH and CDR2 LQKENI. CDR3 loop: CASSRSPAVYEQYV. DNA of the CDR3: TGTGCCAGCTCACGGAGTCCCGCGGTCTACGAGCAGTACGTC.

The CDR3 here is CASSQGLAGLKNIQYF. Here the CDR3 DNA reads TGCGCCAGCAGCCAGGGACTAGCGGGGCTCAAAAACATTCAGTACTTC. V and J are TRBV4-1 and TRBJ2-4; 13 bases match TRBD2. This CDR3 is built from 16 residues. The germline V gene encodes CDR1 MGHRA and CDR2 YSYEKL. V gave up 3 bases and J gave up 3 bases; unmatched junction bases: 2.

The CDR3 sequence: CASNPGQGRDSPLHF. Here the CDR3 DNA reads TGTGCCAGTAACCCCGGACAGGGCCGGGATTCACCCCTCCACTTT. The V and J genes are TRBV19 and TRBJ1-6, with 8 bases aligning to TRBD1. The CDR3 loop spans 15 amino acids. The ends lost 7 bases at V and 8 bases at J; junction bases unmatched: 10. Germline lookup yields CDR1 LNHDA and CDR2 SQIVND (reference sequence).

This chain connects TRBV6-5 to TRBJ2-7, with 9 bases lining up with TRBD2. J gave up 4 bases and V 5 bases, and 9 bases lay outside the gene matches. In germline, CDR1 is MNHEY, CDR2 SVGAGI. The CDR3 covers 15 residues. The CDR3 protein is CASSKSGGLSYEQYF. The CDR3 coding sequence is TGTGCCAGCAGTAAGAGCGGGGGGCTCTCTTACGAGCAGTACTTC.

This chain's CDR3 is CAWSVVLDEKLFF. The CDR3 DNA sequence: TGTGCCTGGAGTGTAGTCCTAGACGAAAAACTGTTTTTT. The chain is built from TRBV30 and TRBJ1-4; D is unresolved. Trimming cost V 0 bases and J 8 bases, with 10 bases left between them. Per germline, CDR1 GTSNPN and CDR2 SVGIG (reference sequence). There are 13 residues in the CDR3.

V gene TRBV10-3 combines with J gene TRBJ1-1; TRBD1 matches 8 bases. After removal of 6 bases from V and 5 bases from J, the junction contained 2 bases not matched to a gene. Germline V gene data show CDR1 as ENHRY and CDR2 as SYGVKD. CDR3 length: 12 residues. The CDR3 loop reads CAIRDRETEAFF. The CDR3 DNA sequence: TGTGCCATCAGGGACAGGGAGACTGAAGCTTTCTTT.

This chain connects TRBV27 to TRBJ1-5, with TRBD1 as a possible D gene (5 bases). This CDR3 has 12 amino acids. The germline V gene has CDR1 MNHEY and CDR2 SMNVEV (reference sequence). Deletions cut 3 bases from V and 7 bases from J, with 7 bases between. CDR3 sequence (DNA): TGTGCCAGCAGTTTCTGGGGCCAGCCCCAGCATTTT. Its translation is CASSFWGQPQHF.

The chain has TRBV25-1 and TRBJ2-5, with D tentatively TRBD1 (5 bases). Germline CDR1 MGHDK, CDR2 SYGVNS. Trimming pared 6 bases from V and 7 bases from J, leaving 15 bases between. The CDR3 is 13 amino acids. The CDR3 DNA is TGTGCCAGCAGGGCAGGGATGGTTGGGACCCAGTACTTC. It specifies CASRAGMVGTQYF.

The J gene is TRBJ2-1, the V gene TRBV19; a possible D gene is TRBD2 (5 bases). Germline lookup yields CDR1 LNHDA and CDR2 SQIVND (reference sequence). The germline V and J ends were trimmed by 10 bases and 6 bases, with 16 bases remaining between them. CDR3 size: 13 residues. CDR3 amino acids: CATGVTGFNEQFF. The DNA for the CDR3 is TGTGCCACCGGGGTGACCGGATTCAATGAGCAGTTCTTC.

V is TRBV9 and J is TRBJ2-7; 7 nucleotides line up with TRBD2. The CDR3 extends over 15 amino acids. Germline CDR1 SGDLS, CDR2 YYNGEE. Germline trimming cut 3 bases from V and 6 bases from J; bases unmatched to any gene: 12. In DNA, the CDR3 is TGTGCCAGCAGCGCCCGGGACTATACATCCGGCGAGCAGTACTTC. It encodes CASSARDYTSGEQYF. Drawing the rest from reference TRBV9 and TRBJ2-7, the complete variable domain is DSGVTQTPKHLITATGQRVTLRCSPRSGDLSVYWYQQSLDQGLQFLIQYYNGEERAKGNILERFSAQQFPDLHSELNLSSLELGDSALYFCASSARDYTSGEQYFGPGTRLTVT.

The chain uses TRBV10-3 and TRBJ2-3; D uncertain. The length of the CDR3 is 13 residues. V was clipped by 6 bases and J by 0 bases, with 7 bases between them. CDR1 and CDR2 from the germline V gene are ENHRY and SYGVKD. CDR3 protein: CAIRASSTDTQYF. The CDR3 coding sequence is TGTGCCATCAGGGCCTCAAGCACAGATACGCAGTATTTT.

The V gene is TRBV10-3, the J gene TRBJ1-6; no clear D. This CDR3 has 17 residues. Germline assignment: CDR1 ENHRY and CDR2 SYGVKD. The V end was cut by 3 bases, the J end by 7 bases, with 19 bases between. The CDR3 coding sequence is TGTGCCATCAGTGAAGAAGGACCGGGGAATGGGAATTCACCCCTCCACTTT. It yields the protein CAISEEGPGNGNSPLHF.

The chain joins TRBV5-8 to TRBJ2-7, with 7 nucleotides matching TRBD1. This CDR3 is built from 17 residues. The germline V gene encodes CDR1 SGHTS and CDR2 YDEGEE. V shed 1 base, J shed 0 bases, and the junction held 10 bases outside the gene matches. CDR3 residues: CASSLSPQGTVSYEQYF. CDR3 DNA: TGTGCCAGCAGCTTGTCTCCCCAAGGGACAGTCTCCTACGAGCAGTACTTC.

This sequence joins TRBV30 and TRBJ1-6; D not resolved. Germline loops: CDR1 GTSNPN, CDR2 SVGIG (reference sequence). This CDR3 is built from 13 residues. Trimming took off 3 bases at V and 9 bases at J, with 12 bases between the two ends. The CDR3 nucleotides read TGTGCCTGGAGCCGGAGCAACCCTTCACCCCTCCACTTT. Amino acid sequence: CAWSRSNPSPLHF.

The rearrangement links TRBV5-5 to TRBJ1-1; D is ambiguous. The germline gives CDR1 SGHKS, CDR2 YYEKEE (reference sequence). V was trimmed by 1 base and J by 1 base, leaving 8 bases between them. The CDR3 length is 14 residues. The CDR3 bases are TGTGCCAGCAGCTTGCCCCAGTCGAACACTGAAGCTTTCTTT. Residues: CASSLPQSNTEAFF.